A selection of T cell receptor beta chains follows, all from one sample in a study of metastatic and nonmetastatic thyroid tumors. TCRdb reprocessed the PCR reads via MiXCR. The sample yields 2,500 to 3,000 clones, less than 25% seen once. Sequencing was carried out using adjacent normal tissue. The receptors come from a male donor with papillary thyroid cancer or a benign thyroid nodule (not recorded which). Some clones in this sample may be carry-over from other donors' samples. Each CDR3 is given with its conserved first and last residue. Each record gives: clone size, V gene, J gene, D gene, CDR3 protein, CDR3 DNA. A D gene is named only where the DNA matches it firmly. Rows may omit the clone size; those that give it use once, few, many or a size class.

.	TRBV10-3	TRBJ2-5	.	CAHGPSKETQYF	TGTGCCCATGGCCCTTCCAAAGAGACCCAGTACTTC
few	TRBV6-1	TRBJ2-6	.	CASSRSGANVLTF	TGTGCCAGCAGTCGCTCTGGGGCCAACGTCCTGACTTTC
few	TRBV6-7	TRBJ1-2	TRBD1	CAKLDRGTYGYTF	TGTGCCAAATTGGACAGGGGGACCTATGGCTACACCTTC
few	TRBV6-5	TRBJ2-7	TRBD2	CASSYSGLASEQYF	TGTGCCAGCAGTTACTCGGGACTAGCTTCCGAGCAGTACTTC
many	TRBV9	TRBJ1-3	TRBD1	CASSVDRGSGNTIYF	TGTGCCAGCAGCGTTGACAGGGGCTCTGGAAACACCATATATTTT
few	TRBV12-3/TRBV12-4	TRBJ1-3	.	CASTLSGNTIYF	TGTGCCAGCACCCTCTCTGGAAACACCATATATTTT
medium-sized	TRBV30	TRBJ1-5	TRBD1	CAWTLGQGANQPQHF	TGTGCCTGGACGTTAGGACAGGGGGCAAATCAGCCCCAGCATTTT
large	TRBV24-1	TRBJ1-5	TRBD1	CATSDTRTGNGQPQHF	TGTGCCACCAGTGATACTAGGACAGGGAACGGTCAGCCCCAGCATTTT
.	TRBV15	TRBJ1-5	.	CATSRETDNQPQHF	TGTGCCACCAGCAGAGAGACTGACAATCAGCCCCAGCATTTT
large	TRBV20-1	TRBJ1-2	.	CSASPGAEGYTF	TGCAGTGCTAGTCCGGGTGCAGAGGGCTACACCTTC
medium-sized	TRBV6-5	TRBJ2-1	TRBD2	CASSPSFGTSGTSSYNEQFF	TGTGCCAGCAGTCCCTCCTTTGGGACTAGCGGGACAAGCTCCTACAATGAGCAGTTCTTC
medium-sized	TRBV6-1	TRBJ1-1	.	CASTLERVQNTKAFF	TGTGCCAGCACCCTAGAGAGGGTTCAGAACACTAAAGCTTTCTTT
large	TRBV27	TRBJ2-7	.	CASSATMSEQYF	TGTGCCAGCAGTGCGACCATGAGCGAGCAGTACTTC
.	TRBV15	TRBJ2-7	TRBD1	CATSRAGGGGYEQYF	TGTGCCACCAGCAGAGCAGGGGGCGGTGGTTACGAGCAGTACTTC
.	TRBV7-8	TRBJ2-7	.	CASTQPPNEQYF	TGTGCCAGCACCCAACCCCCGAACGAGCAGTACTTC
few	TRBV20-1	TRBJ2-1	.	CSATVSYNEQFF	TGCAGTGCTACCGTGTCCTACAATGAGCAGTTCTTC
.	TRBV28	TRBJ1-5	.	CASTRGVGNQPQHF	TGTGCCAGCACTCGGGGGGTGGGGAATCAGCCCCAGCATTTT
few	TRBV24-1	TRBJ2-7	TRBD1	CATSDSRDRGSYEQYF	TGTGCCACCAGTGATTCCCGGGACAGGGGCTCCTACGAGCAGTACTTC
few	TRBV27	TRBJ1-2	TRBD1	CASSSQGGNYYGYTF	TGTGCCAGCAGTTCCCAAGGGGGCAATTACTATGGCTACACCTTC
.	TRBV5-1	TRBJ1-2	TRBD1	CASSTGQGSVYGYTF	TGCGCCAGCAGCACGGGACAGGGGTCCGTCTATGGCTACACCTTC
few	TRBV6-6	TRBJ1-5	.	CASIPNFFRGYINQPQHF	TGTGCCAGCATCCCGAACTTCTTTAGGGGCTATATCAATCAGCCCCAGCATTTT
.	TRBV20-1	TRBJ2-7	TRBD1	CSARDPYRGLFEHYF	TGCAGTGCTAGAGATCCGTACAGGGGTCTGTTCGAGCATTACTTC
.	TRBV28	TRBJ1-5	.	CASSLLEFRSNQPQHF	TGTGCCAGCTCCCTATTGGAATTTAGATCCAATCAGCCCCAGCATTTT
.	TRBV11-2	TRBJ2-3	.	CASSLRQGGAHTDTQYF	TGTGCCAGCAGTCTGAGGCAGGGGGGGGCTCACACAGATACGCAGTATTTT
large	TRBV12-3/TRBV12-4	TRBJ2-7	.	CASSRGHEQYF	TGTGCCAGCAGTCGGGGCCACGAGCAGTACTTC
.	TRBV30	TRBJ2-7	.	CACNRDHEQYF	TGTGCCTGTAATAGGGACCACGAGCAGTACTTC
many	TRBV5-4	TRBJ2-5	TRBD2	CASSLILAGQETQYF	TGTGCCAGCAGCTTGATCCTAGCGGGTCAAGAGACCCAGTACTTC
.	TRBV12-3/TRBV12-4	TRBJ1-1	.	CASSLSPSVRGEAFF	TGTGCCAGCAGTTTATCCCCCTCCGTCAGGGGTGAAGCTTTCTTT
.	TRBV19	TRBJ1-6	.	CASSTTGQTYSPLHF	TGTGCCAGTAGTACCACCGGACAGACTTATTCACCCCTCCACTTT
large	TRBV27	TRBJ1-4	TRBD1	CASSPGQGTEKLFF	TGTGCCAGCAGCCCGGGACAGGGGACTGAAAAACTGTTTTTT
hyperexpanded	TRBV28	TRBJ1-1	.	CASSFGVDRPNTEAFF	TGTGCCAGCAGTTTTGGGGTGGACCGCCCAAACACTGAAGCTTTCTTT
few	TRBV24-1	TRBJ2-2	.	CATSVPAGELFF	TGTGCCACCAGTGTACCAGCCGGGGAGCTGTTTTTT
.	TRBV6-1	TRBJ2-3	TRBD2	CASSDIAGGIIGTDTQYF	TGTGCCAGCAGTGACATAGCGGGAGGGATAATTGGCACAGATACGCAGTATTTT
few	TRBV6-2/TRBV6-3	TRBJ1-2	.	CASSSGSYGYTF	TGTGCCAGCAGTTCAGGGAGCTATGGCTACACCTTC
medium-sized	TRBV10-3	TRBJ2-1	.	CAISESGDDEQFF	TGTGCCATCAGTGAGTCGGGAGATGATGAGCAGTTCTTC
.	TRBV28	TRBJ2-3	.	CASTLGGMGTQYF	TGTGCCAGCACCCTGGGAGGAATGGGTACGCAGTATTTT
.	TRBV27	TRBJ2-1	TRBD2	CANILNAPGLADSEQFF	TGTGCCAACATCCTAAACGCACCGGGACTAGCGGACAGTGAGCAGTTCTTC
.	TRBV7-2	TRBJ1-2	TRBD1	CASIHLQGTCYTF	TGTGCCAGCATCCACCTACAGGGGACGTGCTACACCTTC
.	TRBV6-2/TRBV6-3	TRBJ1-2	TRBD1	CASSYSGTGAYGYTF	TGTGCCAGCAGTTACTCGGGAACAGGGGCGTATGGCTACACCTTC
medium-sized	TRBV28	TRBJ2-3	TRBD2	CASSLGGRSADTQYF	TGTGCCAGCAGTTTAGGCGGGAGGTCGGCAGATACGCAGTATTTT
few	TRBV6-2/TRBV6-3	TRBJ1-1	.	CASSYSGGHTEAFF	TGTGCCAGCAGTTACTCTGGGGGGCACACTGAAGCTTTCTTT
few	TRBV6-1	TRBJ1-2	.	CASSRGLPHPRGYTF	TGTGCCAGCAGTCGTGGCCTACCTCATCCGCGGGGCTACACCTTC
large	TRBV6-1	TRBJ1-3	.	CASSEVGGMRGNTIYF	TGTGCCAGCAGTGAAGTTGGTGGGATGCGTGGAAACACCATATATTTT
few	TRBV27	TRBJ2-7	TRBD2	CASSTPSASGSYEQYF	TGTGCCAGCAGTACCCCGTCGGCTAGCGGCTCCTACGAGCAGTACTTC
few	TRBV10-3	TRBJ1-1	.	CAIGSGGPNTEAFF	TGTGCCATCGGGTCCGGGGGGCCGAACACTGAAGCTTTCTTC
few	TRBV6-4	TRBJ2-7	TRBD2	CASSAHRGEGSHEQYF	TGTGCCAGCAGTGCCCACCGGGGGGAGGGGAGCCACGAGCAGTACTTC
.	TRBV6-2/TRBV6-3	TRBJ2-3	TRBD2	CASSYGTSGGADTQYF	TGTGCCAGCAGTTACGGGACTAGCGGGGGGGCAGATACGCAGTATTTT
few	TRBV7-7	TRBJ2-5	.	CASSLDGGGQETQYF	TGTGCTAGCAGCTTAGATGGGGGAGGTCAAGAGACCCAGTACTTC
.	TRBV5-5	TRBJ2-3	.	CASSFWMRGADTQYF	TGTGCCAGCAGCTTTTGGATGAGGGGGGCGGATACGCAGTATTTT
medium-sized	TRBV15	TRBJ2-1	.	CATSRDVGERQFF	TGTGCCACCAGCAGAGATGTAGGGGAGAGGCAGTTCTTC
medium-sized	TRBV20-1	TRBJ2-1	.	CSAYRVGEQFF	TGCAGTGCCTACAGGGTCGGGGAGCAGTTCTTC
medium-sized	TRBV19	TRBJ2-2	TRBD1	CASSMTHRGVTGELFF	TGTGCCAGTAGTATGACTCACAGGGGAGTCACCGGGGAGCTGTTTTTT
.	TRBV2	TRBJ1-4	.	CASSVLGGGEKLFF	TGTGCCAGCAGTGTTTTGGGGGGGGGTGAAAAACTGTTTTTT
few	TRBV28	TRBJ1-6	.	CASSPTLGESSPLHF	TGTGCCAGCAGTCCAACTCTGGGAGAGAGTTCACCCCTCCACTTT
.	TRBV27	TRBJ2-1	TRBD2	CASSLNAPGLAGWDKFF	TGTGCCAGCAGCCTAAACGCACCGGGACTAGCGGGATGGGATAAGTTCTTC
medium-sized	TRBV20-1	TRBJ2-1	.	CSARSGLQYREGEQFF	TGCAGTGCTAGATCGGGGCTACAATACAGGGAAGGCGAGCAGTTCTTC
.	TRBV6-5	TRBJ1-1	.	CASSYSSEGNTEAFF	TGTGCCAGCAGTTACTCGAGTGAGGGGAACACTGAAGCTTTCTTT
medium-sized	TRBV7-9	TRBJ2-5	TRBD2	CASSLALASGQETQYF	TGTGCCAGCAGCTTAGCGCTGGCTAGCGGCCAAGAGACCCAGTACTTC
large	TRBV6-1	TRBJ2-6	.	CASMTDLSGANVLTF	TGTGCCAGCATGACAGACCTCTCCGGGGCCAACGTCCTGACTTTC
medium-sized	TRBV5-6	TRBJ2-7	.	CASSFRGPVGEQYF	TGTGCCAGCAGCTTCCGGGGGCCCGTAGGCGAGCAGTACTTC